The next 17 T cell receptor beta chains were all read from a single sample in a study of blood T cell repertoires in COVID-19. TCRdb's table, derived via immunoSEQ multiplex PCR, lists solely in-frame clones and lacks some. Of fewer than 30,000 clones listed, 60% to 85% are singletons. The sample was peripheral blood. These receptors came from a woman aged 70-85 years with active or convalescent COVID-19.

The chain recombines TRBV9 with TRBJ1-4; 7 positions match TRBD1. The CDR3 contains 14 residues. Germline V gene sequence: CDR1 SGDLS, CDR2 YYNGEE. V lost 4 bases and J lost 5; bases outside the gene matches: 5. This chain's CDR3 is CASSTGTANEKLFF. The CDR3 DNA reads TGTGCCAGCAGCACCGGGACAGCAAATGAAAAACTGTTTTTT.

The chain joins TRBV20-1 to TRBJ1-1, with D unresolved. Deletions cut 0 bases from V and 11 bases from J, with 7 bases between. Per the germline V gene, CDR1 is DFQATT and CDR2 is SNEGSKA (reference sequence). CDR3 length: 10 amino acids. The CDR3 sequence: CSARDRGAFF. The CDR3 DNA sequence: TGCAGTGCTAGAGATAGAGGGGCTTTCTTT.

This chain connects TRBV6-1 to TRBJ2-5; 9 bases are shared with TRBD2. Per the germline V gene, CDR1 is MNHNS and CDR2 is SASEGT. V lost 4 bases, J lost 3 bases, and 12 bases stayed unmatched. CDR3 length: 17 amino acids. CDR3 loop: CASSVGGRALFEETQYF. In DNA, the CDR3 is TGTGCCAGCAGTGTGGGCGGGAGGGCCCTCTTCGAAGAGACCCAGTACTTC.

The chain has TRBV12-3 or TRBV12-4 and TRBJ1-2; D is ambiguous. The CDR3 is 13 residues long. Trimming left V 7 bases short and J 4 bases short, with 13 bases between. The CDR3 spells CASTSGYIYGYTF. Here the CDR3 DNA reads TGTGCCAGCACTTCGGGGTACATCTATGGCTACACCTTC.

This clone was detected a few times. The same CDR3 also results from other DNA sequences found in this sample. The chain carries TRBV19 and TRBJ1-5, with D possibly matching TRBD1 (5 bases). Germline values: CDR1 LNHDA, CDR2 SQIVND (reference sequence). Trimming stripped 4 bases from V and 0 bases from J, with 10 bases between. This CDR3 is built from 15 residues. In DNA, the CDR3 is TGTGCCAGTAGTAGTGACAGATTTAGCAATCAGCCCCAGCATTTT. Translation gives CASSSDRFSNQPQHF.

Only one count was recorded for this clone. This chain uses TRBV11-2 with TRBJ2-2; TRBD2 might be the D (6 bases). V dropped 1 base and J dropped 7 bases, with 16 bases sitting between them. CDR3 length: 16 residues. Germline V gene lookup returns CDR1 SGHAT and CDR2 FQNNGV. CDR3 coding DNA: TGTGCCAGCAGCTTAGGGTGGAGGGAAAGGGGCGGGGAGCTGTTTTTT. Its protein product is CASSLGWRERGGELFF.

This rearrangement joins TRBV9 to TRBJ2-1, with 16 bases aligning to TRBD2. Trimming took 2 bases from V and 1 from J; bases not matched to a gene: 6. The germline gives CDR1 SGDLS, CDR2 YYNGEE. This CDR3 contains 19 residues. CDR3 nucleotide sequence: TGTGCCAGCAGCGTGGGGACTAGCGGGGGGGCCAGGTCCTACAATGAGCAGTTCTTC. This gives the protein CASSVGTSGGARSYNEQFF.

J is TRBJ1-5 and V is TRBV19; D might be TRBD1 (6 bases). The V end was cut by 5 bases, the J end by 6 bases, with 11 bases between. Germline V lookup: CDR1 LNHDA, CDR2 SQIVND (reference sequence). The CDR3 sequence is 13 residues long. In nucleotides, the CDR3 is TGTGCCAGTAGTGGGCAGGGGTTTCAGCCCCAGCATTTT. It yields the protein CASSGQGFQPQHF.

The count of this clone is one. This chain uses TRBV6-5 with TRBJ2-2; D not resolved. The CDR3 loop spans 12 amino acids. V lost 2 bases and J lost 6, with 4 bases in between. From germline, CDR1 is MNHEY and CDR2 SVGAGI. CDR3 in amino acids: CASSYRAGELFF. CDR3 sequence (DNA): TGTGCCAGCAGTTACAGAGCCGGGGAGCTGTTTTTT.

The V and J genes are TRBV9 and TRBJ1-4; D may be TRBD1 (5 bases). Germline V gives CDR1 SGDLS, CDR2 YYNGEE. This CDR3 has 17 amino acids. Trimming took off 0 bases at V and 7 bases at J, with 19 bases between the two ends. This CDR3 reads CASSVVSQVVHVEKLFF. The CDR3 nucleotides are TGTGCCAGCAGCGTAGTTTCACAGGTCGTACATGTTGAAAAACTGTTTTTT.

This chain's CDR3 is CASSYNRENTEAFF. DNA of the CDR3: TGTGCCAGTAGTTACAACAGGGAAAACACTGAAGCTTTCTTT. The V and J genes are TRBV19 and TRBJ1-1, with D maybe TRBD1 (6 bases). There are 14 residues in the CDR3. Trimming cost V 5 bases and J 2 bases, with 12 bases left between them. The germline CDR1 and CDR2 sequences are LNHDA and SQIVND (reference sequence).

The chain recombines TRBV2 with TRBJ1-2; D is possibly TRBD1 (6 bases). The CDR3 consists of 13 residues. Germline CDR1 and CDR2: SNHLY and FYNNEI. The ends were cut back, 9 bases at V and 3 bases at J, with 14 bases in the middle. DNA for the CDR3: TGTGCCAGATACAGGGAACTCGACTATGGCTACACCTTC. Translating it yields CARYRELDYGYTF.

The rearrangement links TRBV9 to TRBJ1-1; perhaps TRBD1 as D (5 bases). The germline V and J ends were trimmed by 0 bases and 5 bases, with 11 bases remaining between them. The CDR3 consists of 14 residues. Germline CDR1 SGDLS, CDR2 YYNGEE. The CDR3: CASSVDGAFTEAFF. In DNA, the CDR3 is TGTGCCAGCAGCGTAGATGGGGCCTTTACTGAAGCTTTCTTT.

The chain uses TRBV19 and TRBJ1-2; D is possibly TRBD1 (6 bases). The CDR3 is 19 amino acids. Germline loops: CDR1 LNHDA, CDR2 SQIVND (reference sequence). V dropped 3 bases and J dropped 0 bases, with 23 bases sitting between them. The CDR3 sequence: CASSIVGFWGQQTNYGYTF. CDR3 DNA sequence: TGTGCCAGTAGTATCGTCGGGTTTTGGGGACAACAGACTAACTATGGCTACACCTTC.

V usage is TRBV28 and J usage is TRBJ2-5, with 8 bases identical to TRBD2. In germline, CDR1 is MDHEN, CDR2 SYDVKM. The length of the CDR3 is 16 residues. V was pared by 10 bases and J by 2 bases, with 15 bases of the junction left unmatched. CDR3 region: CATKLATSDVQETQYF. In DNA, the CDR3 is TGTGCCACCAAACTCGCGACTAGCGATGTACAAGAGACCCAGTACTTC. The entire variable domain, with the rest obtained from reference TRBV28 and TRBJ2-5, is as follows: DVKVTQSSRYLVKRTGEKVFLECVQDMDHENMFWYRQDPGLGLRLIYFSYDVKMKEKGDIPEGYSVSREKKERFSLILESASTNQTSMYLCATKLATSDVQETQYFGPGTRLLVL.

The chain has TRBV9 and TRBJ2-7; no clear D gene. The CDR3 is 16 amino acids. With 4 bases removed from V and 2 bases from J, the gap between germline ends came to 19 bases. CDR1 SGDLS and CDR2 YYNGEE come from the germline V gene. This CDR3 reads CASSLGPTDLTYEQYF. CDR3 in DNA: TGTGCCAGCAGCCTGGGCCCAACTGACCTTACCTACGAGCAGTACTTC.

This chain connects TRBV6-5 to TRBJ1-3, with D uncertain. V lost 8 bases and J lost 0, with 5 bases in between. This CDR3 spans 12 amino acids. From germline, CDR1 is MNHEY and CDR2 SVGAGI. For the CDR3, the DNA is TGTGCCAGCCTCAGCTCTGGAAACACCATATATTTT. This translates into CASLSSGNTIYF.